Below, one TCR beta chain is given with its context. Its cognate antigen has yet to be identified. Within one base of it there is no much larger clone, and no base qualities were kept. The sample is drawn from a study of T cell responses to AZD1222 COVID-19 vaccine (dated by TCRdb to the early 2020s). Turning to the overall study: A total of just over 230 trial participants underwent TCR sequencing, of whom about 200 had received two doses of AZD1222 and around 26 had received two doses of the MenACWY control vaccine. Trial participants were enrolled by age into 18-55, 56-69 and 70-plus year subgroups, with approximately 150, 30 and 60 TCR-sequenced participants respectively. Broad study findings and their caveats: Reportedly, almost half of the unique spike-specific TCRs recognized epitopes lying outside the regions that are mutated in the B.1.351 and B.1.1.7 variants. After two AZD1222 doses, spike-specific TCR breadth and depth were significantly higher than at day 0 and than in MenACWY recipients. Conclusions about previously exposed vaccinees are limited, since just five or six AZD1222 recipients were seropositive for SARS-CoV-2 at baseline. Vaccine-associated CD4 TCRs spanned the whole spike protein, with dominant responses in regions 160-218 and 743-854. Most participants were white British and females outnumbered males, and the authors suggested that clonal diversity may have been underestimated. The 56-69-year group was small, and its depth increase did not reach significance, likely because of low power. No day 14 peak-response samples were available, so repertoires were characterized only after the peak T cell response.

The CDR3 regions of human TCRbeta chains were analyzed by immunosequencing. The authors' analysis ran thus. TCRs in the repertoires were compared against a reference library of SARS-CoV-2-specific TCRs that had been generated with the MIRA antigen-specificity platform. Breadth was defined as the fraction of unique TCRs that were SARS-CoV-2-associated. Depth was defined as the fraction of total T cells that were SARS-CoV-2-associated. Each spike-specific TCR was assigned to its reactive spike region and to a CD4 or CD8 class using the MIRA data. Log10-transformed breadth and depth values were compared by one-way ANOVA with Sidak's multiple comparisons tests. This immuneACCESS table, as held by TCRdb, lists in-frame sequences with V and J called but not all clones. Of the missing ones, under half trace to an unresolved V gene in checked studies; the others have no known cause. V, J and clone size are taken as reported in that table, and D and trimming were inferred from the DNA itself. The table for this sample lists some 120,000 clones; 85% to 90% of them were counted only once. The leading ten clones occupy around 10% of the sample.

The time point label of this sample denotes: baseline before first vaccination. The treatment or condition label of this sample denotes: meningococcal conjugate vaccine given as trial control. Samples from vaccinated people were obtained from the UK trials COV001 and COV002, which included a single-blind randomized controlled phase 2/3 trial of AZD1222 (ChAdOx1 nCoV-19) in healthy adults. For TCRbeta chain sequencing, PBMC samples from trial participants were taken at day 0 and at day 28 after the second dose. Reading the germline V gene (reference sequence) gives CDR1 LGHDT and CDR2 YNNKEL. The cysteine opens and the phenylalanine closes a CDR3 of 12 amino acids. Just the 36-base CDR3 DNA is kept, in frame starting at base 1. The germline ends are 4 bases apart after V is trimmed by 1 base and J by 3 bases.

Sequenced here: peripheral blood, sampled on day 0 of MenACWY control vaccination. Recombination joined TRBV3-1 (or the pseudogene TRBV3-2) with TRBJ2-7; the D gene is not confidently resolved. This sequence originates from an adult in good health. The CDR3 loop reads CASSQVDYEQYF. The nucleotide sequence reads as follows: TGTGCCAGCAGCCAAGTAGACTACGAGCAGTACTTC.